This T cell receptor (beta chain) was captured by sequencing in a study of intratumoral heterogeneity in liver cancer. The study's findings and limits: Tumor-infiltrating lymphocytes were acknowledged as under-represented in the sampling.

The germline V gene encodes CDR1 ENHRY and CDR2 SYGVKD. J was trimmed by 5 bases and V by 10 bases; bases with no gene match: 12. This CDR3 is 15 amino acids long. As concerns this clone: Its specificity is not known.

Generated by immunoSEQ multiplex PCR, the TCRdb table keeps only in-frame clones and is missing some. Among tens of thousands of clones listed, just under 75% were seen once. This chain joins TRBV10-3 and TRBJ2-5; 11 bases align to TRBD1. Sequencing used tumor-adjacent normal tissue, obtained before any cancer treatment. The clonotype was recovered from a woman between 70 and 85 years old with hepatocellular carcinoma. The CDR3 DNA reads as TGTGCCACTCAAATGGGACAGGGGGATGGGGAGACCCAGTACTTC. Its protein product is CATQMGQGDGETQYF.